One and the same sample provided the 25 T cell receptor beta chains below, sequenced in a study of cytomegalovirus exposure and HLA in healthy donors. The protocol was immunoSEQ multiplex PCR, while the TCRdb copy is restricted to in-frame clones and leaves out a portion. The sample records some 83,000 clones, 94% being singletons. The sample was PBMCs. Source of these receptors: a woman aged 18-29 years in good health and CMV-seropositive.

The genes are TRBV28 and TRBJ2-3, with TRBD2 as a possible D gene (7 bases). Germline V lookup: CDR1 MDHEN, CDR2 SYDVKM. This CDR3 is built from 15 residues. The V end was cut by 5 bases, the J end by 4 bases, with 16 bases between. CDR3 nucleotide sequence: TGTGCCAGCAGTCCCGAAAGGGGGGGCTCAGATACGCAGTATTTT. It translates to CASSPERGGSDTQYF.

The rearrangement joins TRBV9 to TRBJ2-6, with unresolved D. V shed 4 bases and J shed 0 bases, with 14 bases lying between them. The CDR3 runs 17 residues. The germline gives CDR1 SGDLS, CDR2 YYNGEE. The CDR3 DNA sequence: TGTGCCAGCAGCCGAAATTCTGACACCTCTGGGGCCAACGTCCTGACTTTC. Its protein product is CASSRNSDTSGANVLTF.

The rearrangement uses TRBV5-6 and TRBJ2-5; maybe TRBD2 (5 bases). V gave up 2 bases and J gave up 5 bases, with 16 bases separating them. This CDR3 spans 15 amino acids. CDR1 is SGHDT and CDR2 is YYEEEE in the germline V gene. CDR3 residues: CASSFMSDGEETQYF. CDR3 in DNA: TGTGCCAGCAGCTTTATGAGTGACGGGGAGGAGACCCAGTACTTC.

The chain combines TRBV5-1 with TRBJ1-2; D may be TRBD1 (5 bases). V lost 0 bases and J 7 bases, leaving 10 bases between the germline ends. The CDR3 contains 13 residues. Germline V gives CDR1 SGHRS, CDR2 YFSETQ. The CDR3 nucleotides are TGCGCCAGCAGCTTGGGCAGGGAGGGTGGCTACACCTTC. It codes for CASSLGREGGYTF.

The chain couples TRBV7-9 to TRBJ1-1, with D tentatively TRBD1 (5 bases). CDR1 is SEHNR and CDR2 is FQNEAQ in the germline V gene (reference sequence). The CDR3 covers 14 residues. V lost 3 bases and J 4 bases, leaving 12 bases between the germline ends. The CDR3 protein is CASSLQQGGTEAFF. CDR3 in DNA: TGTGCCAGCAGCTTGCAGCAGGGAGGCACTGAAGCTTTCTTT.

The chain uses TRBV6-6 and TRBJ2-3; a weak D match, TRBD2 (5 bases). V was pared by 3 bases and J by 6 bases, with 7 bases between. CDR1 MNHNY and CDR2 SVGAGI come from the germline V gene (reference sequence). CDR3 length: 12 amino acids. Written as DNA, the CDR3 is TGTGCCAGCAGTTATATAGCGGATACGCAGTATTTT. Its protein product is CASSYIADTQYF.

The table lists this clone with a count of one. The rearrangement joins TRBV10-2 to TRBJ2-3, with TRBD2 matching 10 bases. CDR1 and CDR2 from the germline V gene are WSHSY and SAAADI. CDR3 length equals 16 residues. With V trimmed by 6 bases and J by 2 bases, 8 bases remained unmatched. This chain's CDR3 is CASRAVTSGDTDTQYF. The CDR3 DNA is TGCGCCAGCAGAGCGGTAACTAGCGGGGACACAGATACGCAGTATTTT.

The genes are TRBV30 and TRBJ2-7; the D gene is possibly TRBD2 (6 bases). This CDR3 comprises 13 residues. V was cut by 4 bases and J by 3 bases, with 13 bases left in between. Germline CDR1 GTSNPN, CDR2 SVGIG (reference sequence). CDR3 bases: TGTGCCTGGACGCACGGAGGGGACTACGAGCAGTACTTC. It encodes CAWTHGGDYEQYF.

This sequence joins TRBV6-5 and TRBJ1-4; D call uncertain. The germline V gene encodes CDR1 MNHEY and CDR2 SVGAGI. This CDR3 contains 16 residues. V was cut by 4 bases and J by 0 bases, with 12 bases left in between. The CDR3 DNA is TGTGCCAGCAGTTCCCCTAACTCCGCAACTAATGAAAAACTGTTTTTT. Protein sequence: CASSSPNSATNEKLFF.

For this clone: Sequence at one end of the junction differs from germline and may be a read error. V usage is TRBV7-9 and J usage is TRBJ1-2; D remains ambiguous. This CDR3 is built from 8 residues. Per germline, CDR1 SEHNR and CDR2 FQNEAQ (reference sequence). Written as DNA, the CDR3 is TGTGCCAGCAGCTTAGTCCACTTC. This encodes CASSLVHF.

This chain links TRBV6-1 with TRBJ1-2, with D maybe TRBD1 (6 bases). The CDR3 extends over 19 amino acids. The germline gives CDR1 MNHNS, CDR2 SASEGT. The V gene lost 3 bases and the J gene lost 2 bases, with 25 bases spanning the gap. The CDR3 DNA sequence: TGTGCCAGCAGTGACGTTTATCGGGGGGCCAAGATGGAAAACTATGGCTACACCTTC. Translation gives CASSDVYRGAKMENYGYTF.

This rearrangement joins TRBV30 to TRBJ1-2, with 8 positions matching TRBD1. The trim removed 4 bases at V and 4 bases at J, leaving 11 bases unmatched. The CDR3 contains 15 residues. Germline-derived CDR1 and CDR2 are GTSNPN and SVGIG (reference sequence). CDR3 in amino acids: CAWNTGQGIGYGYTF. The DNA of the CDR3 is TGTGCCTGGAATACCGGACAGGGCATTGGCTATGGCTACACCTTC.

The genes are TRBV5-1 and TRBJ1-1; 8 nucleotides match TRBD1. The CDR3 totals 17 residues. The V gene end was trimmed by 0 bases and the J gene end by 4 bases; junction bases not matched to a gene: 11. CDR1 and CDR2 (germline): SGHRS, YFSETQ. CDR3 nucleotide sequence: TGCGCCAGCAGCTTGGTAACAGGGGGATATCTTGGCACTGAAGCTTTCTTT. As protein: CASSLVTGGYLGTEAFF. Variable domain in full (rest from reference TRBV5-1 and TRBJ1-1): KAGVTQTPRYLIKTRGQQVTLSCSPISGHRSVSWYQQTPGQGLQFLFEYFSETQRNKGNFPGRFSGRQFSNSRSEMNVSTLELGDSALYLCASSLVTGGYLGTEAFFGQGTRLTVV.

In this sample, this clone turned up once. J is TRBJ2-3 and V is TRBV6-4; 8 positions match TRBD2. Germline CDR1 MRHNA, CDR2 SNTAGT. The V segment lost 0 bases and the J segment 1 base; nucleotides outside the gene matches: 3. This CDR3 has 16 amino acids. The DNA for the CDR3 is TGTGCCAGCAGTGACTCCGCGGGAGGAGGCACAGATACGCAGTATTTT. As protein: CASSDSAGGGTDTQYF.

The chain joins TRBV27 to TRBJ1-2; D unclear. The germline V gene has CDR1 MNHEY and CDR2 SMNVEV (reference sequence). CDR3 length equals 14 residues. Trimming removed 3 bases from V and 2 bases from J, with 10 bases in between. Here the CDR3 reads CASSLSAGNYGYTF. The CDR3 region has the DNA TGTGCCAGCAGTTTGTCGGCGGGGAACTATGGCTACACCTTC.

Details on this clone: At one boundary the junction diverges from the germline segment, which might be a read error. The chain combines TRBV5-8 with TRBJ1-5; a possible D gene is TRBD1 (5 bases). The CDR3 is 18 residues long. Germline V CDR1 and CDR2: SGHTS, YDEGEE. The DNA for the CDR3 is TGTGCCAGCAGCCATGGCCACAGGTTTCCCTATAGCAATCGGCCCCAGCATTTT. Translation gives CASSHGHRFPYSNRPQHF. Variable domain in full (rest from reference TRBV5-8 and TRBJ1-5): EAGVTQSPTHLIKTRGQQATLRCSPISGHTSVYWYQQALGLGLQFLLWYDEGEERNRGNFPPRFSGRQFPNYSSELNVNALELEDSALYLCASSHGHRFPYSNRPQHFGDGTRLSIL.

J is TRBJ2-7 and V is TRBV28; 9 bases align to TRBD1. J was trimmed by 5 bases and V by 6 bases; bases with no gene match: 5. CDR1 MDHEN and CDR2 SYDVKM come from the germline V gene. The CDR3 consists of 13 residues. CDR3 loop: CASRTGGIDEQYF. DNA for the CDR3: TGTGCCAGCAGGACAGGGGGTATCGACGAGCAGTACTTC.

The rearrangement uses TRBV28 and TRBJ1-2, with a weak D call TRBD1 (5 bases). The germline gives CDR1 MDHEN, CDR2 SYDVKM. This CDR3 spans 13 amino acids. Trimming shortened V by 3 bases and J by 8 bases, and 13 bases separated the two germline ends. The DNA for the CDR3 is TGTGCCAGCAGTTTGCGGGGGTTGGAAGGCTACACCTTC. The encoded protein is CASSLRGLEGYTF.

CDR3 residues: CSVVSGTPQETQYF. In DNA form, the CDR3 reads TGCAGCGTGGTTAGCGGGACCCCCCAAGAGACCCAGTACTTC. The chain is built from TRBV29-1 and TRBJ2-5; 8 nucleotides agree with TRBD2. Germline CDR1 SQVTM, CDR2 ANQGSEA. There are 14 residues in the CDR3. The V segment lost 6 bases and the J segment 1 base; nucleotides outside the gene matches: 7. Based on the CDR3 plus reference TRBV29-1 and TRBJ2-5, the full variable domain is SAVISQKPSRDICQRGTSLTIQCQVDSQVTMMFWYRQQPGQSLTLIATANQGSEATYESGFVIDKFPISRPNLTFSTLTVSNMSPEDSSIYLCSVVSGTPQETQYFGPGTRLLVL.

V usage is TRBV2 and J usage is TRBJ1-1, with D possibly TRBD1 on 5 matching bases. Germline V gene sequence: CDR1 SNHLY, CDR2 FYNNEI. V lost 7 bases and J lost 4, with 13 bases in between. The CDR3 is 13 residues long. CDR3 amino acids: CASTQGTITEAFF. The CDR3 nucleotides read TGTGCCAGCACGCAGGGAACGATCACTGAAGCTTTCTTT.

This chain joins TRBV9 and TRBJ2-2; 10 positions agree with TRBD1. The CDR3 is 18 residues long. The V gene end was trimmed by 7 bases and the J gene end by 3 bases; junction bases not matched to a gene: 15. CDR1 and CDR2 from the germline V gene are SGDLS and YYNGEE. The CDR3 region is CASPEIRDRGDDTGELFF. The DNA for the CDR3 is TGTGCCAGCCCCGAGATCCGGGACAGGGGTGATGACACCGGGGAGCTGTTTTTT.

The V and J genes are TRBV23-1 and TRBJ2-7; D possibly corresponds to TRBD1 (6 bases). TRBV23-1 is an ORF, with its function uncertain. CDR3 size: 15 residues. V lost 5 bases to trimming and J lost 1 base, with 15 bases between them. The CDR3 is CASSNTTGRSYEQYF. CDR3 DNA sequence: TGCGCCAGCAGTAACACGACAGGCCGATCCTACGAGCAGTACTTC.

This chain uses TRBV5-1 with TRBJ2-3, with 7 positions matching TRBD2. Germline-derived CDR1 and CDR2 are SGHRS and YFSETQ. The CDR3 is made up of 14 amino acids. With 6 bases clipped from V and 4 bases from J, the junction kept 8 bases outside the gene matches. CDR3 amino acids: CASKESGGADTQYF. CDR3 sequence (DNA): TGCGCCAGCAAGGAATCGGGAGGTGCAGATACGCAGTATTTT.

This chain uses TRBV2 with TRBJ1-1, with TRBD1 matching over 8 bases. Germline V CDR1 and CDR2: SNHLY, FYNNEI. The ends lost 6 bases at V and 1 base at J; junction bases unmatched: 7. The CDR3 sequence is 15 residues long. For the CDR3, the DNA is TGTGCCAGCAGCAGGGGGCCGAGCAGGAACACTGAAGCTTTCTTT. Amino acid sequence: CASSRGPSRNTEAFF.

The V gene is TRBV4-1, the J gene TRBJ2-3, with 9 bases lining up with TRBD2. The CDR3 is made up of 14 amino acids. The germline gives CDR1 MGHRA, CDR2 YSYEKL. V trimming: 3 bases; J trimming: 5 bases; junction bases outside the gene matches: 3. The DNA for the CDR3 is TGCGCCAGCAGCCAGGCGGGAGGGGTAGATACGCAGTATTTT. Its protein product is CASSQAGGVDTQYF.